This T cell receptor beta chain was found in a study of CXCR3-negative and CXCR3-positive naive CD8 T cells. Study details: Per library, roughly 1.5 +/- 0.3 million reads; roughly 130 million TRB reads overall. Study-wide findings and caveats: Memory cells showed distinct TRBV-TRBJ patterns, while the two naive subsets matched. The study found more hydrophobic TRB CDR3s in CXCR3-positive naive cells than in CXCR3-negative naive cells. Similarly elevated diversity marked both naive subsets, with memory CD8+ cells showing far lower diversity.

With regard to this clonotype: What it binds is not known.

The TRB libraries of cDNA were built by UMI-labeled 5' RACE. One entry per CDR3 protein, without DNA, is what TCRdb gives after re-calling the 5' RACE reads. The repertoire shows tens of thousands of distinct CDR3 sequences; the top ten hold 0.62%. The sample consisted of naive CXCR3+ CD8+ T cells from blood. Stated subset: CD45RO-CCR7+CD27+CD95- naive CD8+ T cells expressing CXCR3 (TNR3+). The TCR comes from a human donor in good health. Some clones in this sample may be carry-over from other donors' samples.

The chain's CDR3 is CASSQADGRNEKLFF. V gene TRBV3-1 combines with J gene TRBJ1-4. Germline CDR1 is LGHDT and CDR2 is YNNKEL (reference sequence). The CDR3 sequence is 15 residues long.